This T cell receptor beta chain is from a study of cytomegalovirus exposure and HLA in healthy donors (dated by TCRdb to about 2017). About the investigation overall: According to an earlier analysis of a few hundred of the donors, about 190 million T cells yielded over 90 million unique TCR beta sequences and less than 300 Gb of sequence data. Alongside the repertoire data, information on donor age, sex, ethnicity and CMV serostatus was compiled. Both class I and class II loci were covered by HLA typing, at four-digit resolution. The number of typed donors differed by locus: roughly 629-640 for A, B, C, DRB1 and DQB1; 522 for DQA1; approximately 600 for DPA1; and around 450 for DPB1. Across under 500 genotyped donors of the cohort, an average of approximately 240,000 unique TCR beta nucleotide sequences per donor were sequenced, and roughly 20% of those sequences were non-productive. Rather than using new phenotypic data, the later analysis identified candidate immune exposures from TCR beta sequences and from how often those sequences occurred across donors. In an earlier analysis of roughly 580 of the donors, high-throughput TCR beta sequencing was used to judge whether each TCR beta V gene segment behaved as functional or pseudogenic. In addition to the first cohort of about 650 subjects, a separate validation cohort of 120 different subjects was used. To predict cytomegalovirus infection status, the study brought together high-throughput TCR immunosequencing, statistical association of individual TCRs with disease status, and machine learning. Roughly 300 gigabases of sequencing data and tens of millions of unique TCR sequences were included in an early release covering 550 to 800 HLA-typed donors. Using immunosequencing, the study profiled T cell repertoires from 550 to 750 subjects and related those repertoires to cytomegalovirus serostatus. In a later genetic analysis, genome-wide SNP genotypes for about 65% of the roughly 700 donors were used, and that subset was treated as a discovery cohort. Every discovery cohort repertoire had been produced on one sequencing platform. In a later analysis, previously published TCR beta repertoires from about 670 donors were re-analyzed and high-resolution HLA genotyping was added so that TCR occurrence patterns could be studied. The study was designed to test whether signatures of past pathogen exposure could be identified by cataloging public T cell receptors. Among the roughly 400 genotyped donors, approximately 77% belonged to the genetic ancestry cluster associated with self-reported Caucasian donors. Several DR-DQ haplotypes were treated as single units for association and clustering because of strong linkage in the cohort.

As concerns this clone: Its specific antigen is unknown. It has no much larger one-base neighbor in the sample; base qualities were not kept.

Receptor libraries were prepared by the immunoSEQ multiplex PCR assay. For the multiplex PCR, a mixture combining 60 forward primers for TCR Vbeta segments and 13 reverse primers for TCR Jbeta segments was used. The CDR3 region of rearranged TCR beta genes was amplified from genomic DNA by a multiplex PCR assay. Amplified TCR beta libraries were sequenced as 87-base-pair reads on the Illumina HiSeq System. The paper's processing steps were these. In a later analysis, tens of millions of unique TCR beta chains were counted across the 500 to 850 repertoires, and roughly 11 million of these chains were shared by at least two donors. A nearest-neighbor algorithm error-corrected the raw reads and collapsed the reads into unique sequences, merging closely related sequences to remove PCR and sequencing errors. V, D and J gene segments were assigned by aligning CDR3 sequences to IMGT reference sequences. For a sequence to be retained, a match of at least six nucleotides to both a V gene segment and a J gene segment was required. A rearrangement counted as productive if the CDR3 had no stop codons and remained in frame with V and J, and every other rearrangement counted as non-productive. Following IMGT convention, CDR3 was defined as the stretch from the second conserved V-encoded cysteine to the conserved J-encoded phenylalanine. In an earlier analysis of around 540 of the donors, sequences lacking an unambiguous match to a single V gene segment were excluded. In an earlier analysis of 587 of the donors, a V segment was called functional when productive rearrangements were above 56.7%, and segregating when the standard deviation between donors exceeded 5%. A statistical classification framework was built to diagnose cytomegalovirus status from the catalog of TCR beta chain sequences. In a later analysis, V and J genes were assigned by comparing TCR nucleotide sequences against IMGT/GENE-DB human TR gene sequences. Using the TCRdist pipeline, a later analysis assigned CDR3 sequences along with most-parsimonious VDJ recombination scenarios. A later analysis defined each TCR beta chain by its CDR3 amino acid sequence plus V-gene family, and excluded reads lacking a unique V-gene family. To address suspected cross-contamination and a sequencing artifact, a later analysis removed a few hundred highly shared, low-generation-probability nucleotide sequences. A later analysis calculated a clonal expansion index for each public chain from normalized within-repertoire ranks of inferred template counts. A later analysis computed generation probabilities with a VDJ recombination model fitted to out-of-frame rearrangements, and checked the results against IGoR. In a later analysis, hypergeometric tests were used to score TCR-TCR, TCR-HLA and TCR-CMV co-occurrence, with a repertoire-size bias correction applied to TCR pairs. To estimate false discovery rates, a later analysis permuted the HLA or CMV assignments 20 times. In a later analysis, co-occurring TCRs were grouped with DBSCAN, and TCRdist sequence similarity was added when clustering was performed within HLA-allele-positive subsets. For co-occurrence clustering, repertoires with fewer than 30,000 or more than 120,000 public chains were excluded, along with five repertoires with anomalous nucleotide sharing. This is the immuneACCESS table as TCRdb keeps it, with only in-frame sequences that have V and J called. A part of the clones is gone; compared with another copy, unresolved V genes explain less than half, and the rest is unexplained. That table is the source of V, J and clone size, and D and trimming were worked out from the DNA. Here the sample has 80,000 to 130,000 clones; more than 65% occur a single time. 3.5% to 4% of the sample goes to the ten largest clones.

The cohort was made up of 500 to 850 healthy bone marrow donors. At the time of sampling, every cohort member was nominally healthy, though immune exposures that went unrecorded were likely present. The donor tested CMV seropositive and was one of the 289 seropositive cohort members. A peripheral blood sample was provided by each donor, and peripheral blood mononuclear cells were used for TCR beta sequencing. The Qiagen DNeasy Blood Extraction Kit was used to extract genomic DNA from the blood cell samples. Broader findings and caveats from the paper: In this cohort, only TCR beta chains were sequenced, and detectable features were limited by the absence of alpha or paired-chain data. A further reported finding was that TCR beta sequences accurately predicted the HLA-A and HLA-B alleles for most subjects in the first cohort. The only immune exposure information available for the cohort was CMV serostatus. When HLA alleles, especially DR and DQ, strongly co-occurred, TCR associations were difficult to assign to individual alleles. A group of highly shared sequence variants was considered likely to be a technical artifact of the sequencing pipeline. Correlated functional status among segregating V segments might be attributable to linkage disequilibrium, but an unknown experimental factor could not be ruled out. The classifier was reported to diagnose cytomegalovirus status with high specificity and sensitivity in both the original and validation cohorts. A later analysis found that most CMV-associated TCR beta chains appeared HLA-restricted, with HLA associations seemingly driven largely by CMV exposure. A later analysis found that HLA-associated TCR beta chains were more clonally expanded and had lower generation probabilities than equally common non-associated chains. A later analysis found that TCR association rates varied across HLA loci, with DRB1 alleles showing the most associated TCRs and HLA-C alleles the fewest. An association between a missense DCLRE1C variant and V-gene and J-gene trimming of TCR beta chains was found in a later genetic analysis and replicated in an independent cohort. While some public TCRs were present in many individuals, most TCR sequences turned up only very rarely across donors. Because some donors lacked HLA typing at each locus, the association tests relied only on the typed subset. Presence/absence analyses assumed roughly uniform sequencing depth across donors, an assumption that may not hold. At a false discovery rate of 0.05, a later analysis linked some 18,000 TCR beta sequences to specific HLA alleles. Compared with the approximately 670-donor mean, donors in an Asian-associated ancestry cluster had fewer N-insertions in productive TCRs, according to a later genetic analysis. In a later analysis, several top co-occurrence clusters were reported to appear linked to parvovirus B19, influenza, CMV and Epstein-Barr virus. In the study, 150 to 200 TCR beta chains were listed as associated with cytomegalovirus. Broadly in line with IMGT annotations, most TCR beta V segments showed up in productive rearrangements about 87% or about 30% of the time in an earlier analysis of roughly 590 of the donors. Because counts were too low, roughly 17 rarely observed V segments, including chromosome 9 orphons, were left out of the earlier analysis of a few hundred of the donors. A few of the identified cytomegalovirus-associated TCR beta chains were confirmed in vitro to be specific for cytomegalovirus antigens. According to the authors, the approach could potentially be generalized to other disease states and immunological phenotypes.

The sequence derives from a woman between 45 and 65 years old in good health and CMV-seropositive. The specimen was PBMCs.

The CDR3 reads as follows: CASSFVTGGPWTEAFF. The base sequence is TGTGCCAGCAGTTTCGTTACAGGGGGCCCATGGACTGAAGCTTTCTTT. The rearranged chain carries TRBV6-5 and TRBJ1-1; 9 central bases correspond to TRBD1. Inclusive of the bounding cysteine and phenylalanine, the CDR3 is 16 residues long. Only the CDR3 DNA is retained, 48 bases long and in frame from the first base. The junction shows trimming of 4 bases on V and 5 bases on J, and the gene matches do not reach 11 bases of it. The germline V gene sets CDR1 to MNHEY and CDR2 to SVGAGI.